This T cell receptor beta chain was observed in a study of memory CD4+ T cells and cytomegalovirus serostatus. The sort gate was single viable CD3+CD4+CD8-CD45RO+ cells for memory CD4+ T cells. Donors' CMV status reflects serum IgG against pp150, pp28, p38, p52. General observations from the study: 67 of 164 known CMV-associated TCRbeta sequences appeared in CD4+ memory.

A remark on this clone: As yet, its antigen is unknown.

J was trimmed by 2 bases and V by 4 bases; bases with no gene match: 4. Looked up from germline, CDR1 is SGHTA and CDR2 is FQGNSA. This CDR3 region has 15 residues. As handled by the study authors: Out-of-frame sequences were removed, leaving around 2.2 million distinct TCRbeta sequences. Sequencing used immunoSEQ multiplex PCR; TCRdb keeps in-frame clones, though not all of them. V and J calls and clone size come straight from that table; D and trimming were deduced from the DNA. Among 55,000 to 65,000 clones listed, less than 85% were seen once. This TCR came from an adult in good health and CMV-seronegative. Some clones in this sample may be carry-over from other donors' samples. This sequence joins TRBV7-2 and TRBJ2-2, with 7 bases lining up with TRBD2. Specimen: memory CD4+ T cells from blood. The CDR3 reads CASSYWGGNTGELFF. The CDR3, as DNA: TGTGCCAGCAGCTATTGGGGGGGTAACACCGGGGAGCTGTTTTTT.